Listed below are T cell receptor beta chains from one sample, sequenced in a study of control samples from healthy donors and cancer patients. Data came from immunoSEQ multiplex PCR; TCRdb stores just in-frame clones and leaves some out. The data show some 130,000 clones, over 75% seen once. The sample comprised blood. These receptors were collected from a man aged 35 to 55 in good health. The conserved cysteine and the conserved F or W are not part of the CDR3 here. Each record gives: V gene, J gene, CDR3 protein.

v_call: TRBV4-1; j_call: TRBJ2-1; cdr3_aa: ASSQDTSGGSLDEQF
v_call: TRBV6-1; j_call: TRBJ2-5; cdr3_aa: ASSDRARQGMHSETQY
v_call: TRBV19; j_call: TRBJ1-1; cdr3_aa: ASTQTFSLGNTEAF
v_call: TRBV2; j_call: TRBJ2-1; cdr3_aa: AGTGAGSYNEQF
v_call: TRBV4-2; j_call: TRBJ2-7; cdr3_aa: ASSQDATAGEQY
v_call: TRBV27; j_call: TRBJ2-1; cdr3_aa: ASSLGTSVYNEQF
v_call: TRBV9; j_call: TRBJ2-1; cdr3_aa: ASSVGLGTAYNEQF
v_call: TRBV7-2; j_call: TRBJ2-2; cdr3_aa: ASSLDVSGGQLF
v_call: TRBV30; j_call: TRBJ2-5; cdr3_aa: AWNSANGGGTQY
v_call: TRBV2; j_call: TRBJ2-7; cdr3_aa: ASVMDWSSYEQY
v_call: TRBV7-9; j_call: TRBJ1-4; cdr3_aa: ASSHFPDRVNEKLF
v_call: TRBV11-2; j_call: TRBJ2-3; cdr3_aa: ASSFPGSDTQY
v_call: TRBV28; j_call: TRBJ2-2; cdr3_aa: ASSSHYTGELF
v_call: TRBV5-1; j_call: TRBJ1-1; cdr3_aa: ASSLAGTLTAEAF
v_call: TRBV18; j_call: TRBJ1-6; cdr3_aa: ASSPARGRYNSPLH
v_call: TRBV3-1/TRBV3-2; j_call: TRBJ1-6; cdr3_aa: ASSIRTGSVSPLH
v_call: TRBV7-9; j_call: TRBJ1-2; cdr3_aa: ASSPRGSSQGRGYT
v_call: TRBV18; j_call: TRBJ2-1; cdr3_aa: ASSTNYNEQF
v_call: TRBV28; j_call: TRBJ2-5; cdr3_aa: ASRPGLSGLSAQETQY
v_call: TRBV11-1; j_call: TRBJ2-7; cdr3_aa: ASSLQYASYEQY
v_call: TRBV29-1; j_call: TRBJ1-5; cdr3_aa: SVALTGDSNQPQH
v_call: TRBV6-7; j_call: TRBJ2-7; cdr3_aa: ASSYSGKEQY